The 32 T cell receptor beta chains in this list originate from one sample, sequenced in a study of CD8 T cells in ankylosing spondylitis. MiXCR, applied by TCRdb to the 5' RACE reads, yields one record per CDR3 protein. In the table there are 150,000 to 200,000 distinct CDR3 sequences, around 20% of which are singletons. Sequencing input: blood, either unsorted or a sorted T cell fraction (not recorded which). Receptors were obtained from a male donor with ankylosing spondylitis or in good health (not recorded which).

There are a few counts of this clonotype. The rearrangement links TRBV29-1 to TRBJ2-7; TRBD2 is a possible D gene (5 bases). With 6 bases removed from V and 4 bases from J, the gap between germline ends came to 13 bases. This CDR3 region has 12 residues. Germline assignment: CDR1 SQVTM and CDR2 ANQGSEA. CDR3 region: CSVGGRGYEQYF. The CDR3 nucleotides are TGCAGCGTCGGCGGTCGAGGGTACGAGCAGTACTTC.

This clonotype occurred many times. This chain joins TRBV2 and TRBJ2-1; 8 positions match TRBD2. V gave up 10 bases and J gave up 9 bases; unmatched junction bases: 2. This CDR3 has 10 amino acids. Per germline, CDR1 SNHLY and CDR2 FYNNEI. CDR3 nucleotides: TGTGCCATCCTAGCGGGTGAGCAGTTCTTC. Its translation is CAILAGEQFF.

This clonotype was observed at least ten times. The chain joins TRBV10-2 to TRBJ2-7; 11 bases are a match to TRBD1. Germline V lookup: CDR1 WSHSY, CDR2 SAAADI. This CDR3 contains 13 residues. V gave up 4 bases and J gave up 5 bases; unmatched junction bases: 1. CDR3: CASSGTGGHEQYF. The DNA for the CDR3 is TGCGCCAGCAGTGGGACAGGGGGCCACGAGCAGTACTTC.

This sequence joins TRBV7-7 and TRBJ1-1; maybe TRBD1 (5 bases). Germline CDR1 SSHAT, CDR2 FNYEAQ (reference sequence). CDR3 length equals 15 residues. V lost 2 bases to trimming and J lost 6 bases, with 16 bases between them. The CDR3 loop reads CASSLLSGTESEAFF. DNA for the CDR3: TGTGCCAGCAGCTTACTCTCCGGGACGGAGTCTGAAGCTTTCTTT. Full variable domain (rest looked up from reference TRBV7-7 and TRBJ1-1): GAGVSQSPRYKVTKRGQDVTLRCDPISSHATLYWYQQALGQGPEFLTYFNYEAQPDKSGLPSDRFSAERPEGSISTLTIQRTEQRDSAMYRCASSLLSGTESEAFFGQGTRLTVV.

This clonotype occurred a few times. V gene TRBV20-1 combines with J gene TRBJ1-4; a possible D gene is TRBD1 (6 bases). Trimming shortened V by 0 bases and J by 6 bases, and 14 bases separated the two germline ends. Germline values: CDR1 DFQATT, CDR2 SNEGSKA (reference sequence). The CDR3 length is 15 residues. CDR3 coding DNA: TGCAGTGCTAGAGATCCGACAGGTTCGGATGAAAAACTGTTTTTT. Translating it yields CSARDPTGSDEKLFF.

This clonotype was detected ten times or more. The V gene is TRBV5-1, the J gene TRBJ2-1; TRBD1 agrees at 8 bases. The CDR3 runs to 16 residues. Per germline, CDR1 SGHRS and CDR2 YFSETQ. V lost 1 base, J lost 4 bases, and 7 bases stayed unmatched. CDR3 nucleotides: TGCGCCAGCAGCTTGCTTGGCCAGGGGGCTTACAATGAGCAGTTCTTC. This encodes CASSLLGQGAYNEQFF.

This clonotype was observed at least ten times. The chain couples TRBV20-1 to TRBJ2-1, with 9 bases matching TRBD1. V shed 2 bases and J 1 base; nucleotides not matched to a gene: 12. Per germline, CDR1 DFQATT and CDR2 SNEGSKA (reference sequence). There are 18 residues in the CDR3. The CDR3 DNA reads as TGCAGTGCTAGAAGCTACCGTTCGACAGGGGGTTCCTACAATGAGCAGTTCTTC. It encodes CSARSYRSTGGSYNEQFF.

At least ten counts were recorded for this clonotype. This chain uses TRBV20-1 with TRBJ2-1; TRBD2 matches at 13 bases. Germline loops: CDR1 DFQATT, CDR2 SNEGSKA (reference sequence). V lost 3 bases, J lost 9 bases, and 8 bases stayed unmatched. This CDR3 region has 15 residues. The CDR3 region is CSASPGLAGVGEQFF. The DNA of the CDR3 is TGCAGTGCTAGCCCAGGACTAGCGGGAGTTGGTGAGCAGTTCTTC.

This chain links TRBV6-2 or TRBV6-3 with TRBJ2-2; perhaps D is TRBD1 or TRBD2 (5 bases each). The CDR3 sequence is 15 residues long. CDR1 and CDR2 (germline): MNHEY, SVGEGT. The V and J ends lost 6 bases and 4 bases respectively, with 15 bases between them. The CDR3 reads CASSPGAEGTGELFF. The CDR3 DNA sequence: TGTGCCAGCAGCCCCGGGGCCGAGGGCACCGGGGAGCTGTTTTTT.

This clonotype was recorded at least ten times. This chain connects TRBV29-1 to TRBJ2-7; D gene uncertain. This CDR3 spans 13 amino acids. Germline V gene data show CDR1 as SQVTM and CDR2 as ANQGSEA. Deletions cut 6 bases from V and 2 bases from J, with 14 bases between. The CDR3 coding sequence is TGCAGCGTCGGCATGGGGATTGCCTACGAGCAGTACTTC. Amino acid sequence: CSVGMGIAYEQYF.

This clonotype was recorded many times. This rearrangement joins TRBV3-1 to TRBJ2-1, with a weak D call TRBD2 (6 bases). This CDR3 is 15 amino acids long. Germline V gene sequence: CDR1 LGHDT, CDR2 YNNKEL (reference sequence). Trimming left V 0 bases short and J 7 bases short, with 13 bases between. CDR3 in amino acids: CASSQDQGTGNEQFF. The CDR3, as DNA: TGTGCCAGCAGCCAAGATCAAGGGACTGGAAATGAGCAGTTCTTC.

This clonotype occurred a few times. The chain joins TRBV7-2 to TRBJ1-3; 8 nucleotides match TRBD1. CDR1 and CDR2 from the germline V gene are SGHTA and FQGNSA. This CDR3 contains 15 residues. The V and J ends lost 2 bases and 8 bases, in that order; junction bases with no gene match: 8. The CDR3 DNA reads as TGTGCCAGCAGCTTATGGTCAGGGGGCAGCGACACCATATATTTT. The encoded protein is CASSLWSGGSDTIYF.

The V gene is TRBV25-1, the J gene TRBJ2-3; 7 nucleotides agree with TRBD1. The CDR3 totals 17 residues. CDR1 is MGHDK, CDR2 SYGVNS, per germline. V shed 3 bases and J 2 bases; nucleotides not matched to a gene: 11. CDR3 bases: TGTGCCAGCAGTGAGGCCCGACAGGGCTCTGACACAGATACGCAGTATTTT. It specifies CASSEARQGSDTDTQYF.

The rearrangement joins TRBV20-1 to TRBJ2-3, with TRBD2 as a possible D gene (6 bases). V lost 6 bases and J 1 base, leaving 14 bases between the germline ends. This CDR3 is built from 14 residues. Germline V lookup: CDR1 DFQATT, CDR2 SNEGSKA (reference sequence). The CDR3 spells CSATTSTGTDTQYF. The CDR3 DNA is TGCAGTGCCACGACTAGTACTGGCACAGATACGCAGTATTTT.

Many counts were recorded for this clonotype. The rearrangement uses TRBV27 and TRBJ1-6; D not certain. CDR3 length: 14 amino acids. Trimming removed 3 bases from V and 4 bases from J, with 7 bases in between. CDR1 is MNHEY, CDR2 SMNVEV, per germline (reference sequence). The CDR3 sequence: CASSFRSYNSPLHF. CDR3 bases: TGTGCCAGCAGTTTCCGATCATATAATTCACCCCTCCACTTT.

This clonotype has a count of ten or more. The chain employs TRBV15 and TRBJ2-1; D gene ambiguous. The germline V gene has CDR1 LNHNV and CDR2 YYDKDF (reference sequence). There are 13 residues in the CDR3. Between the trimmed V and J ends, which lost 0 bases and 7 bases, there was a span of 7 bases. CDR3 coding DNA: TGTGCCACCAGCAGAGATAGAAGGAATGAGCAGTTCTTC. Residues: CATSRDRRNEQFF. The full variable domain, with the rest looked up from reference TRBV15 and TRBJ2-1, is DAMVIQNPRYQVTQFGKPVTLSCSQTLNHNVMYWYQQKSSQAPKLLFHYYDKDFNNEADTPDNFQSRRPNTSFCFLDIRSPGLGDTAMYLCATSRDRRNEQFFGPGTRLTVL.

The chain carries TRBV2 and TRBJ2-7; possibly TRBD1 or TRBD2 for D (5 bases each). The germline CDR1 and CDR2 sequences are SNHLY and FYNNEI. Trimming pared 6 bases from V and 7 bases from J, leaving 13 bases between. CDR3 length: 12 amino acids. The CDR3 here is CASRGDGPEQYF. CDR3 DNA sequence: TGTGCCAGCAGGGGGGACGGTCCGGAGCAGTACTTC. Drawing the rest from reference TRBV2 and TRBJ2-7, the complete variable domain is EPEVTQTPSHQVTQMGQEVILRCVPISNHLYFYWYRQILGQKVEFLVSFYNNEISEKSEIFDDQFSVERPDGSNFTLKIRSTKLEDSAMYFCASRGDGPEQYFGPGTRLTVT.

This clonotype was counted a few times. The rearrangement joins TRBV7-8 to TRBJ2-3; 11 nucleotides line up with TRBD2. The germline V gene has CDR1 SGHVS and CDR2 FQNEAQ. The CDR3 consists of 16 residues. V lost 3 bases, J lost 6 bases, and 8 bases stayed unmatched. CDR3 sequence (DNA): TGTGCCAGCAGCTTTCGCCTAGCGGGAGGACCCGATACGCAGTATTTT. Protein sequence: CASSFRLAGGPDTQYF.

Turning to this clonotype: This clone may be a read error of a much larger clone one base away. The rearrangement links TRBV5-1 to TRBJ2-2; TRBD2 might be the D (5 bases). The CDR3 totals 17 residues. The germline gives CDR1 SGHRS, CDR2 YFSETQ. V was trimmed by 0 bases and J by 6 bases, leaving 18 bases between them. The CDR3 region has the DNA TGCGCCAGCAGCTTGGCCGTCCACGGGAAGGATCCCGGGGAGCTGTTTTTT. The encoded protein is CASSLAVHGKDPGELFF.

This clonotype is deemed medium-sized (0.01 to 0.1%). The chain couples TRBV29-1 to TRBJ1-6; the match to TRBD1 covers 7 bases. This CDR3 contains 13 residues. V dropped 7 bases and J dropped 10; count of bases not matched to a gene: 10. Germline CDR1 is SQVTM and CDR2 is ANQGSEA. The CDR3 DNA reads as TGCAGCGCCCTGACAGGGTTCGACTCACCCCTCCACTTT. Translated: CSALTGFDSPLHF.

As DNA, the CDR3 is TGTGCCACCAGTGATTTGCGGACAGGGGAAGAGACCCAGTACTTC. It codes for CATSDLRTGEETQYF. The chain employs TRBV24-1 and TRBJ2-5; 9 bases agree with TRBD1. Trimming cost V 0 bases and J 3 bases; bases outside gene matches: 1. CDR3 size: 15 residues. Germline CDR1 and CDR2: KGHDR and SFDVKD.

J is TRBJ1-2 and V is TRBV7-9; no definite D call. Germline CDR1 reads SEHNR; CDR2 reads FQNEAQ (reference sequence). Trimming took off 8 bases at V and 4 bases at J, with 8 bases between the two ends. The length of the CDR3 is 11 residues. CDR3 amino acids: CASARSYGYTF. As DNA, the CDR3 is TGTGCCAGCGCCCGGTCCTATGGCTACACCTTC.

This clonotype has ten or more counts. CDR3 DNA sequence: TGTGCCAGCAGTTCAAGTACTCCGGGAAAGGACACCGGGGAGCTGTTTTTT. Residues: CASSSSTPGKDTGELFF. The chain has TRBV12-3 or TRBV12-4 and TRBJ2-2; possible D gene TRBD2, 5 bases. This CDR3 contains 17 residues. V lost 4 bases to trimming and J lost 3 bases, with 18 bases between them.

In this sample, this clonotype turned up once. The CDR3 does not close with the conserved phenylalanine or tryptophan, likely indicating a read error. The rearrangement links TRBV29-1 to TRBJ2-5; 15 bases fit TRBD2. The CDR3 runs to 13 residues. From germline, CDR1 is SQVTM and CDR2 ANQGSEA. Trimming removed 6 bases from V and 6 bases from J; junction bases left unmatched: 2. The CDR3 sequence: CSVGTSGRQTQYI. CDR3 sequence (DNA): TGCAGCGTCGGGACTAGCGGGAGGCAGACCCAGTACATC.

Only a few counts were recorded for this clonotype. The V and J genes are TRBV14 and TRBJ2-7, with no clear D. V dropped 4 bases and J dropped 4 bases, with 17 bases sitting between them. The CDR3 has 15 amino acids. CDR1 and CDR2 (germline): SGHDN, FVKESK. The CDR3 DNA is TGTGCCAGCAGCCGCGATTCCGGACGGTTATACGAGCAGTACTTC. The encoded protein is CASSRDSGRLYEQYF.

This sequence joins TRBV29-1 and TRBJ2-7; D is unresolved. The CDR3 has 11 amino acids. Per germline, CDR1 SQVTM and CDR2 ANQGSEA. V was shortened by 3 bases and J by 2 bases, with 5 bases between the two germline ends. CDR3 DNA: TGCAGCGTTGAGAACGCCTACGAGCAGTACTTC. This gives the protein CSVENAYEQYF.

V gene TRBV5-1 combines with J gene TRBJ1-5, with D unresolved. The CDR3 runs to 14 residues. The V end lost 3 bases, the J end lost 0 bases, and 7 bases lay between the germline ends. Per the germline V gene, CDR1 is SGHRS and CDR2 is YFSETQ. CDR3 nucleotides: TGCGCCAGCAGCTCGGGTTATAGCAATCAGCCCCAGCATTTT. Translation: CASSSGYSNQPQHF.

This clonotype has at least ten counts. This chain connects TRBV18 to TRBJ2-3; the match to TRBD1 covers 7 bases. V trimming: 4 bases; J trimming: 5 bases; junction bases outside the gene matches: 6. Per germline, CDR1 KGHSH and CDR2 LQKENI. This CDR3 has 14 amino acids. The CDR3 protein is CASSLYTGEDTQYF. CDR3 nucleotides: TGTGCCAGCTCACTGTATACAGGGGAAGATACGCAGTATTTT.

There are many counts of this clonotype. The rearrangement links TRBV5-1 to TRBJ2-2; D is unresolved. This CDR3 has 14 residues. The V end was cut by 4 bases, the J end by 7 bases, with 14 bases between. Germline CDR1 reads SGHRS; CDR2 reads YFSETQ. CDR3 sequence (DNA): TGCGCCAGCAGCCTCCAAACTACGGGCGGGGAGCTGTTTTTT. Translated, it gives CASSLQTTGGELFF.

This clonotype was recorded a few times. This chain joins TRBV6-6 and TRBJ2-3, with TRBD2 as a possible D gene (5 bases). Germline-derived CDR1 and CDR2 are MNHNY and SVGAGI (reference sequence). The CDR3 loop spans 13 amino acids. Here the CDR3 DNA reads TGTGCTATTAGGGAGCCTAGCACAGATACGCAGTATTTT. Residues: CAIREPSTDTQYF.

In its sample, this clonotype was seen many times. The chain links TRBV9 to TRBJ1-4; D perhaps matches TRBD1 (5 bases). CDR1 is SGDLS, CDR2 YYNGEE, per germline. Trimming removed 3 bases at V and 1 base at J, with 16 bases between. The CDR3 loop spans 17 amino acids. The DNA of the CDR3 is TGTGCCAGCAGCGCGTCATTAGGGGTCGGAACTAATGAAAAACTGTTTTTT. Protein: CASSASLGVGTNEKLFF.

V gene TRBV12-3 or TRBV12-4 combines with J gene TRBJ2-2, with D hard to call. Trimming removed 8 bases at V and 1 base at J, with 17 bases between. The CDR3 totals 16 residues. Here the CDR3 reads CASPKGASMNTGELFF. The CDR3 DNA is TGTGCCAGCCCTAAGGGCGCATCCATGAACACCGGGGAGCTGTTTTTT.